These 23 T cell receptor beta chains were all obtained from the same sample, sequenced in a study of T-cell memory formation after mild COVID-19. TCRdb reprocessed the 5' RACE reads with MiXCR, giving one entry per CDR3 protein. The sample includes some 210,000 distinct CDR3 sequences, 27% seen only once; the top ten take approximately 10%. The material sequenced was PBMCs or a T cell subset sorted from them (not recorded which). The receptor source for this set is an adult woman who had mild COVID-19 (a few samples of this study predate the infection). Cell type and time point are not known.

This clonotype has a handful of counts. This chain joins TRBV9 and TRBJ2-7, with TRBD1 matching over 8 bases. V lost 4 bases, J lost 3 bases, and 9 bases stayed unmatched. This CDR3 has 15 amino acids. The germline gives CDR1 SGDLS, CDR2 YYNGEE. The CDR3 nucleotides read TGTGCCAGCAGCCCGAGCGCGACAGGGGTCTACGAGCAGTACTTC. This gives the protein CASSPSATGVYEQYF.

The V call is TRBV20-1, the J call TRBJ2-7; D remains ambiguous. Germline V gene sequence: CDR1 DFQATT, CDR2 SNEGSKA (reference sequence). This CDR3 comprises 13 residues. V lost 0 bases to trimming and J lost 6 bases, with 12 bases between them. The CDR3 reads CSARDPLVREQYF. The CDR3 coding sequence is TGCAGTGCTAGAGACCCTCTTGTCCGCGAGCAGTACTTC.

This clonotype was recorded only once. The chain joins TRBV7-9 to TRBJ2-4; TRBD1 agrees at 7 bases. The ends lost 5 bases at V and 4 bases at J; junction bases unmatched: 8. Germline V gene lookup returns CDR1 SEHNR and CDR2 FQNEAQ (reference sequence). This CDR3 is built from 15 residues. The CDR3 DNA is TGTGCCAGCAGCCTCCCGGGACAGCGGAAAAACATTCAGTACTTC. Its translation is CASSLPGQRKNIQYF.

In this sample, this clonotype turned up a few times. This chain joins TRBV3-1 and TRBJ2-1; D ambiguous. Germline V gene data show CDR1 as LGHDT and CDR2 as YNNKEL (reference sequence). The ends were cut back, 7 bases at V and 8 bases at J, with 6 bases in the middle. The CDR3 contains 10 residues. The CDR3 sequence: CASKGHEQFF. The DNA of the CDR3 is TGTGCCAGCAAGGGCCATGAGCAGTTCTTC.

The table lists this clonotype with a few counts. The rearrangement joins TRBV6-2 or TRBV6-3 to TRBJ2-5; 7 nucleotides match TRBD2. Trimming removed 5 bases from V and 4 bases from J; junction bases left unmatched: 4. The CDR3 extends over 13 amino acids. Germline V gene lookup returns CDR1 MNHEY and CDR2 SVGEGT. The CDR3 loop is CASSPSSGETQYF. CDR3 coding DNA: TGTGCCAGCAGTCCTTCTAGCGGAGAGACCCAGTACTTC.

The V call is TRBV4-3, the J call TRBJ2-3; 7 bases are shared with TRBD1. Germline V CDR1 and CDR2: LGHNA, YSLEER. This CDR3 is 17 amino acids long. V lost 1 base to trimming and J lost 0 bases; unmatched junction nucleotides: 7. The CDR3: CASSQGVGGVSTDTQYF. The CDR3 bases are TGCGCCAGCAGCCAAGGGGTAGGGGGCGTGAGCACAGATACGCAGTATTTT.

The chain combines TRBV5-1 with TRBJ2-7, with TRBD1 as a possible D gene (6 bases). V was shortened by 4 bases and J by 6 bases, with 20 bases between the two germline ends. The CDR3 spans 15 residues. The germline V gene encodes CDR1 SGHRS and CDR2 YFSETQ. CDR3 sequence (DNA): TGCGCCAGCAGCCTTTCCAGGGGTCCCCTACTCGAGCAGTACTTC. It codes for CASSLSRGPLLEQYF.

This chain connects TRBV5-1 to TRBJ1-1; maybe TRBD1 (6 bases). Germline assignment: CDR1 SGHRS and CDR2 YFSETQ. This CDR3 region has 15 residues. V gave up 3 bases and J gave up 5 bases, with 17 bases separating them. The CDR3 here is CASSSTGGGSTEAFF. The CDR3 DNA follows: TGCGCCAGCAGCTCTACGGGAGGGGGAAGTACTGAAGCTTTCTTT.

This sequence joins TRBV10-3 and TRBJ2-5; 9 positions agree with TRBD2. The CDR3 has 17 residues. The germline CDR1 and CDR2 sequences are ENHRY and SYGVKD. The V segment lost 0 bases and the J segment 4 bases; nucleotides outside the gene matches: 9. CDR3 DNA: TGTGCCATCAGTGAGTCTCAAGGTCCAGCGGGAGGAGAGACCCAGTACTTC. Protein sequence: CAISESQGPAGGETQYF.

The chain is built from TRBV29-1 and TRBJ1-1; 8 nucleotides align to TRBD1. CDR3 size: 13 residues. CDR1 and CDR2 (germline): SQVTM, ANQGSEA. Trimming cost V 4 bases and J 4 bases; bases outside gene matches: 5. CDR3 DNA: TGCAGCGTTGTGCCAGGGGGCATCACTGAAGCTTTCTTT. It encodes CSVVPGGITEAFF. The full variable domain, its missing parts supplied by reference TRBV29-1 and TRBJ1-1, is SAVISQKPSRDICQRGTSLTIQCQVDSQVTMMFWYRQQPGQSLTLIATANQGSEATYESGFVIDKFPISRPNLTFSTLTVSNMSPEDSSIYLCSVVPGGITEAFFGQGTRLTVV.

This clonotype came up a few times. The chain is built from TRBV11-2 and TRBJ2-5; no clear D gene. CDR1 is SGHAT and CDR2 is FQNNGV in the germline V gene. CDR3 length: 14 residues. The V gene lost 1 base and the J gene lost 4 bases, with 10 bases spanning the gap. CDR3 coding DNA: TGTGCCAGCAGCTTAGTAGGGCACCTAGAGACCCAGTACTTC. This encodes CASSLVGHLETQYF.

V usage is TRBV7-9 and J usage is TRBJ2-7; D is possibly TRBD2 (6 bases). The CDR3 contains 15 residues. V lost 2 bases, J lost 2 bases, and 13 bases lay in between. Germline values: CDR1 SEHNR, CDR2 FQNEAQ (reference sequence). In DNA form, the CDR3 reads TGTGCCAGCAGCTTACCTGCGGGAAAGACCTACGAGCAGTACTTC. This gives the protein CASSLPAGKTYEQYF.

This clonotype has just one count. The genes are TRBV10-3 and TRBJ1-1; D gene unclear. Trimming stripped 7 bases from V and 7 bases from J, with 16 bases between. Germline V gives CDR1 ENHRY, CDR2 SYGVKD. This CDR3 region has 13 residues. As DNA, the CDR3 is TGTGCCATCACCCAATCGTGGGAGGGTGAAGCTTTCTTT. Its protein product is CAITQSWEGEAFF.

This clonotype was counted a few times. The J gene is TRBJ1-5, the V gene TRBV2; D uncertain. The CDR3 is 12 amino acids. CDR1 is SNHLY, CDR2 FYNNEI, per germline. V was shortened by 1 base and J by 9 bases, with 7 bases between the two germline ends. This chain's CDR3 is CASSEGGRPQHF. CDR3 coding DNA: TGTGCCAGCAGTGAAGGGGGTCGGCCCCAGCATTTT.

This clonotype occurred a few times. DNA of the CDR3: TGTGCCACCCCTAAGGGGGACAGGGGACCCCCCCTCCTGAACACTGAAGCTTTCTTT. Translating it yields CATPKGDRGPPLLNTEAFF. The gene calls are TRBV12-3 or TRBV12-4 and TRBJ1-1, with 10 bases lining up with TRBD1. The ends lost 10 bases at V and 0 bases at J; junction bases unmatched: 20. The CDR3 sequence is 19 residues long.

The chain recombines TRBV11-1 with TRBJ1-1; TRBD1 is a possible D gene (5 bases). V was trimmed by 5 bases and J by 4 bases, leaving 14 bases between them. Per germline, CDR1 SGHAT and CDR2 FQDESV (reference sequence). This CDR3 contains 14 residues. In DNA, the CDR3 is TGTGCCAGCAGCCACGGAGACAGTCGCACTGAAGCTTTCTTT. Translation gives CASSHGDSRTEAFF.

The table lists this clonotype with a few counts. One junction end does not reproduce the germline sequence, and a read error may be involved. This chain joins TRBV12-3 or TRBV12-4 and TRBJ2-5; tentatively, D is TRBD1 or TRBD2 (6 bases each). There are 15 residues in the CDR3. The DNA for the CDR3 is TGTGCCAGCAGTCTAGCGATGAACAGGGAAGAGACCCAGTACTTC. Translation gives CASSLAMNREETQYF.

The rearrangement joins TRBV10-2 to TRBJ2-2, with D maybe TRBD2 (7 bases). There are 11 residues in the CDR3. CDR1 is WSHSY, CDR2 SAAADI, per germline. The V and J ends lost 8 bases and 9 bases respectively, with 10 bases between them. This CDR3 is CASGRGRELFF. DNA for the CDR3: TGCGCCAGCGGGAGGGGGAGGGAGCTGTTTTTT.

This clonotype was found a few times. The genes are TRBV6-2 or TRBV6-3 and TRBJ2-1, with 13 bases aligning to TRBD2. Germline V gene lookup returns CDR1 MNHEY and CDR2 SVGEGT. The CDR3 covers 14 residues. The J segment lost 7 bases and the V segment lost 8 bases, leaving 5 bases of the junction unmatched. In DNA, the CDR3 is TGTGCCAGCGAGGGACTAGCGGGATGGAATGAGCAGTTCTTC. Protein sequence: CASEGLAGWNEQFF.

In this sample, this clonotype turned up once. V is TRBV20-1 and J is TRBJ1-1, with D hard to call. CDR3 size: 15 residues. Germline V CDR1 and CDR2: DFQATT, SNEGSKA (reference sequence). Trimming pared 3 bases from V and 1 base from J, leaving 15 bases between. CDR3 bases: TGCAGTGCTAGGCCGGACGCGCATCCGAACACTGAAGCTTTCTTT. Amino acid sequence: CSARPDAHPNTEAFF.

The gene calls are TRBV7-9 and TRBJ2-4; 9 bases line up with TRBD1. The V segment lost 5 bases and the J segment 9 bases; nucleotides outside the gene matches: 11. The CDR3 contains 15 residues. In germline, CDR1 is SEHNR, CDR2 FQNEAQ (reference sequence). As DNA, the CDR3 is TGTGCCAGCAGCCCCCGGGACAGGGTTGAAGGCATTCAGTACTTC. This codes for CASSPRDRVEGIQYF.

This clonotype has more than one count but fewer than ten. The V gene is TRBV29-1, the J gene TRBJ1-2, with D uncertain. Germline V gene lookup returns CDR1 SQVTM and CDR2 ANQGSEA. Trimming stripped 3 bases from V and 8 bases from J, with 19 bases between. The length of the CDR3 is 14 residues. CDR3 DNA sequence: TGCAGCGTTGACTTTGGTGGCGGCAGCGGAGGCTACACCTTC. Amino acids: CSVDFGGGSGGYTF.

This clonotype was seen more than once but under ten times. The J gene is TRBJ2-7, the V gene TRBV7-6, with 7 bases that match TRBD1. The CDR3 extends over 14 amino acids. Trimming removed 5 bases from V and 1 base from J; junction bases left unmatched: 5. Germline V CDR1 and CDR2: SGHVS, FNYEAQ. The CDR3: CASSPTGWSYEQYF. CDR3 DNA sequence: TGTGCCAGCAGCCCGACAGGGTGGTCCTACGAGCAGTACTTC.